The entry that follows covers one T cell receptor (beta chain) sequence. No cognate antigen has been identified for it. No base qualities exist here, and no much larger clone lies one base off it. The receptor library was made with the immunoSEQ multiplex PCR assay. The multiplex PCR relied on a mix of 60 forward primers for TCR Vbeta segments and 13 reverse primers for TCR Jbeta segments. The CDR3 region of rearranged TCR beta genes was amplified from genomic DNA with a multiplex PCR assay. Amplified TCR beta libraries were sequenced as 87-base-pair reads on the Illumina HiSeq System. The paper's processing steps were these. A later analysis tallied 75 million to 95 million unique TCR beta chains across the 700 or so repertoires, and approximately 12 million of those chains were shared by two or more donors. Raw reads were error-corrected and collapsed into unique sequences by a nearest-neighbor algorithm in which closely related sequences were merged to remove PCR and sequencing errors. V, D and J gene segments were assigned by aligning CDR3 sequences to IMGT reference sequences. For a sequence to be retained, a match of at least six nucleotides to both a V gene segment and a J gene segment was required. A rearrangement was called productive if the CDR3 had no stop codons and remained in frame with V and J, and every other rearrangement was called non-productive. CDR3 was defined according to IMGT convention as the region running from the second conserved V-encoded cysteine to the conserved J-encoded phenylalanine. In an earlier analysis of 500 to 650 of the donors, sequences lacking an unambiguous match to a single V gene segment were excluded. In an earlier analysis of 587 of the donors, V segments were called functional above 56.7% productive rearrangements and were called segregating when the between-donor standard deviation exceeded 5%. A statistical classification framework was developed to diagnose cytomegalovirus status using the catalog of TCR beta chain sequences. A later analysis assigned V and J genes by comparing TCR nucleotide sequences with IMGT/GENE-DB human TR gene sequences. The TCRdist pipeline was used in a later analysis to assign CDR3 sequences and most-parsimonious VDJ recombination scenarios. In a later analysis, each TCR beta chain was defined by its CDR3 amino acid sequence together with its V-gene family, and reads lacking a unique V-gene family were excluded. As a way to deal with suspected cross-contamination and a sequencing artifact, a later analysis dropped approximately 590 nucleotide sequences that were highly shared and had low generation probability. For each public chain, a later analysis derived a clonal expansion index from normalized ranks of inferred template counts within each repertoire. A later analysis computed generation probabilities with a VDJ recombination model fitted to out-of-frame rearrangements, and checked the results against IGoR. In a later analysis, TCR-TCR, TCR-HLA and TCR-CMV co-occurrence was scored with hypergeometric tests, and a repertoire-size bias correction was applied to TCR pairs. To estimate false discovery rates, a later analysis permuted the HLA or CMV assignments 20 times. In a later analysis, co-occurring TCRs were grouped using DBSCAN, and TCRdist sequence similarity was added for clustering within HLA-allele-positive subsets. Co-occurrence clustering excluded repertoires with fewer than 30,000 or more than 120,000 public chains, plus five with anomalous nucleotide sharing. In its TCRdb copy, this immuneACCESS table keeps in-frame sequences only and misses some clones. Where compared with another copy, unresolved V genes explain less than half of these, and the others have no known cause. That table is the source of V, J and clone size, and D and trimming were worked out from the DNA. A total of around 100,000 clones appear in this sample, about three quarters of them only once. 5% to 6.5% of the sample is taken by the ten largest.

The CDR3, from cysteine to phenylalanine, totals 13 residues. The only DNA kept is the CDR3, 39 bases in frame from the first base. V and J lose 4 bases and 1 base, and a span of 7 bases separates them. The germline V gene supplies CDR1 MNHNS and CDR2 SASEGT. This entry comes from a study of cytomegalovirus exposure and HLA in healthy donors (dated by TCRdb to about 2017). Context from the whole study: An earlier analysis of about 560 of the donors reported about 300 Gb of sequence data and approximately 120 million unique TCR beta sequences obtained from 150 million to 200 million T cells. About 300 gigabases of sequencing data and 75 million to 85 million unique TCR sequences made up an early release that covered several hundred HLA-typed donors. Of the approximately 400 genotyped donors, approximately 83% fell in the genetic ancestry cluster associated with self-reported Caucasian donors. The study aimed to test whether cataloging public T cell receptors could reveal signatures of past pathogen exposure. The study profiled the T cell repertoires of around 700 subjects by immunosequencing and related them to cytomegalovirus serostatus. In addition to the first cohort of several hundred subjects, a separate validation cohort of some 120 different subjects was used. To predict cytomegalovirus infection status, the study brought together high-throughput TCR immunosequencing, statistical association of individual TCRs with disease status, and machine learning. In a later analysis, previously published TCR beta repertoires from 666 donors were re-analyzed and high-resolution HLA genotyping was added so that TCR occurrence patterns could be studied. Rather than drawing on any new phenotypic data, the later analysis identified candidate immune exposures from TCR beta sequences and the way those sequences occurred across donors. An earlier analysis of several hundred of the donors applied high-throughput TCR beta sequencing to assess whether each TCR beta V gene segment acted as functional or pseudogenic. Donor age, sex, ethnicity and CMV serostatus were compiled together with the repertoire data. A later genetic analysis took genome-wide SNP genotypes for 398 of the 666 donors and used that subset as a discovery cohort. Every repertoire in the discovery cohort had been generated on one and the same sequencing platform. HLA typing covered class I and class II loci at four-digit resolution. The number of typed donors differed by locus: roughly 629-640 for A, B, C, DRB1 and DQB1; approximately 520 for DQA1; approximately 610 for DPA1; and some 430 for DPB1. Several DR-DQ haplotypes were handled as single units for association and clustering, since linkage in the cohort was strong. Across under 500 genotyped donors of the cohort, an average of about 220,000 unique TCR beta nucleotide sequences per donor were sequenced, and about a sixth of those sequences were non-productive.

The full study reports these points: A further reported finding was that TCR beta sequences accurately predicted the HLA-A and HLA-B alleles for most subjects in the first cohort. Sequencing depth was assumed to be roughly uniform across donors in the presence/absence analyses, though that assumption may not hold. Compared with equally common non-associated chains, HLA-associated TCR beta chains in a later analysis were more clonally expanded and had lower generation probabilities. Most CMV-associated TCR beta chains appeared to be HLA-restricted in a later analysis, and the HLA associations seemed to be driven largely by CMV exposure. According to the authors, the approach could potentially be generalized to other disease states and immunological phenotypes. The study gave a list of some 150 TCR beta chains associated with cytomegalovirus. Three of the identified cytomegalovirus-associated TCR beta chains were confirmed in vitro to be specific for cytomegalovirus antigens. CMV serostatus was the only immune exposure information available for the cohort. Because counts were too low, 15 to 20 rarely observed V segments, including chromosome 9 orphons, were left out of the earlier analysis of several hundred of the donors. Linkage disequilibrium might explain the correlated functional status among segregating V segments, but an unknown experimental factor could not be ruled out. In a later genetic analysis, a missense DCLRE1C variant was associated with V-gene and J-gene trimming of TCR beta chains, and the association was replicated in an independent cohort. When HLA alleles, especially DR and DQ, strongly co-occurred, TCR associations were difficult to assign to individual alleles. In both the original and validation cohorts, the classifier was reported to diagnose cytomegalovirus status with high specificity and sensitivity. In an earlier analysis of approximately 600 of the donors, most TCR beta V segments were observed in productive rearrangements about 87% or about 30% of the time, broadly matching IMGT annotations. Some IMGT-functional V segments, including TRBV6-2 and TRBV6-3, could not be distinguished by the 87-base-pair reads and were therefore excluded. Because some donors lacked HLA typing at each locus, the association tests relied only on the typed subset. According to a later analysis, parvovirus B19, influenza, CMV and Epstein-Barr virus appeared linked to several top co-occurrence clusters. According to a later genetic analysis, donors in an Asian-associated ancestry cluster had fewer N-insertions in productive TCRs than the roughly 700-donor mean. This cohort had only TCR beta chains sequenced, and the lack of alpha or paired-chain data limited which features could be detected. In a later analysis, about 16,000 TCR beta sequences were associated with specific HLA alleles at a false discovery rate of 0.05. Most TCR sequences were seen in very few donors, while some public TCRs were found in many individuals. A cluster of highly shared sequence variants was judged likely to represent a technical artifact of the sequencing pipeline. According to a later analysis, TCR association rates differed among HLA loci, with DRB1 alleles showing the most associated TCRs and HLA-C alleles showing the fewest.

The cohort consisted of 666 healthy bone marrow donors. Cohort members were all nominally healthy when sampled, although unrecorded immune exposures were likely present. The donor was CMV seropositive and belonged to the group of 250 to 300 seropositive cohort members. Every donor gave a peripheral blood sample, and the peripheral blood mononuclear cells from that sample were used for TCR beta sequencing. Genomic DNA extraction from the blood cell samples was performed with the Qiagen DNeasy Blood Extraction Kit. The chain uses TRBV6-1 and TRBJ1-1, with the D gene call left open. The receptor's source is a woman aged 18-30 years in good health and CMV-seropositive. Material: PBMCs. The nucleotides are TGTGCCAGCAGTGTGTACAAGAACACTGAAGCTTTCTTT. Its protein is CASSVYKNTEAFF.